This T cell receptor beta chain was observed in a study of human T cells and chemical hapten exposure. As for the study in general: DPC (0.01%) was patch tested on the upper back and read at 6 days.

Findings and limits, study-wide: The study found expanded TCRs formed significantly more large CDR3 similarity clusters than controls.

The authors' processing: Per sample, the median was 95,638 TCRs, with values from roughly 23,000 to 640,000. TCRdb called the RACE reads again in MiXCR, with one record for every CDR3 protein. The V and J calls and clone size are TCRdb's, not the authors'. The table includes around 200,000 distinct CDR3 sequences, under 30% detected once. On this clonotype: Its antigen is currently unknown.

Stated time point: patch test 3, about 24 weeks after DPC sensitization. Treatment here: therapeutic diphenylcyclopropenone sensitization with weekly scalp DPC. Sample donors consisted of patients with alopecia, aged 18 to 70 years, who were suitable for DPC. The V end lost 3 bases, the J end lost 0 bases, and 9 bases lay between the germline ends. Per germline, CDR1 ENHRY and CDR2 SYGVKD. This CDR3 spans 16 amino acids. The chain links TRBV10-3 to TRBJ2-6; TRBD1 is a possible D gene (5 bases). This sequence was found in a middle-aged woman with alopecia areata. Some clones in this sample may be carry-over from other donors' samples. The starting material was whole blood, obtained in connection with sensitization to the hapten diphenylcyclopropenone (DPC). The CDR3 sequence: CAISEPDSSGANVLTF. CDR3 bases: TGTGCCATCAGTGAACCCGACAGCTCTGGGGCCAACGTCCTGACTTTC.